Following are 15 T cell receptor beta chains from one sample sequenced in a study of CD8 T cells in ankylosing spondylitis. One entry per CDR3 protein results from TCRdb running MiXCR on the 5' RACE reads. In the table there are 400,000 or so distinct CDR3 sequences, roughly a quarter of which are singletons. The study's findings and limits: For ankylosing spondylitis blood, a TCR beta motif of several highly homologous variants appeared characteristic.

These TCRs are of unknown antigen specificity. Sequenced input: blood, either unsorted or a sorted T cell fraction (not recorded which). The receptors shown here come from a male donor with ankylosing spondylitis.

V and J are TRBV7-2 and TRBJ1-1, with D uncertain. This CDR3 spans 13 amino acids. Germline CDR1 is SGHTA and CDR2 is FQGNSA. Trimming took 3 bases from V and 3 from J, leaving 8 bases between them. The CDR3 protein is CASSFVRDTEAFF. In DNA, the CDR3 is TGTGCCAGCAGCTTTGTCCGGGACACTGAAGCTTTCTTT.

The chain uses TRBV11-2 and TRBJ2-7; no definite D call. Germline loops: CDR1 SGHAT, CDR2 FQNNGV. The CDR3 length is 15 residues. Trimming left V 1 base short and J 0 bases short, with 10 bases between. CDR3 loop: CASSLALMSSYEQYF. For the CDR3, the DNA is TGTGCCAGCAGCTTAGCCCTGATGAGCTCCTACGAGCAGTACTTC.

The J gene is TRBJ2-1, the V gene TRBV7-7; the match to TRBD1 covers 9 bases. The CDR3 length is 15 residues. With 6 bases clipped from V and 5 bases from J, the junction kept 8 bases outside the gene matches. Germline V gives CDR1 SSHAT, CDR2 FNYEAQ (reference sequence). CDR3 amino acids: CASSSRQGGNNEQFF. CDR3 in DNA: TGTGCCAGCAGTTCCAGACAGGGGGGGAACAATGAGCAGTTCTTC.

This clonotype was counted between two and nine times. The chain links TRBV5-1 to TRBJ2-3; D perhaps matches TRBD2 (6 bases). The V and J ends lost 4 bases and 1 base respectively, with 16 bases between them. The germline gives CDR1 SGHRS, CDR2 YFSETQ. There are 16 residues in the CDR3. The CDR3 here is CASSPTSGVGTDTQYF. In DNA, the CDR3 is TGCGCCAGCAGCCCGACTAGTGGGGTTGGCACAGATACGCAGTATTTT.

V and J are TRBV20-1 and TRBJ2-1, with 8 nucleotides matching TRBD2. In germline, CDR1 is DFQATT, CDR2 SNEGSKA (reference sequence). The length of the CDR3 is 14 residues. Trimming removed 6 bases from V and 4 bases from J; junction bases left unmatched: 8. The DNA for the CDR3 is TGCAGTGCAATGGGACTAGGGATATACAATGAGCAGTTCTTC. Encoded protein: CSAMGLGIYNEQFF.

V gene TRBV29-1 combines with J gene TRBJ1-5; D possibly corresponds to TRBD1 (5 bases). Trimming removed 5 bases from V and 7 bases from J, with 15 bases in between. There are 13 residues in the CDR3. From germline, CDR1 is SQVTM and CDR2 ANQGSEA. CDR3 nucleotide sequence: TGCAGCGTTTCGCAGGGTGGTCAGCAGCCCCAGCATTTT. Encoded protein: CSVSQGGQQPQHF.

The chain has TRBV20-1 and TRBJ2-1; 10 positions agree with TRBD1. The CDR3 extends over 16 amino acids. Germline assignment: CDR1 DFQATT and CDR2 SNEGSKA (reference sequence). V lost 6 bases, J lost 6 bases, and 14 bases stayed unmatched. The CDR3 sequence is CSALDTFRTGGNEQFF. DNA for the CDR3: TGCAGTGCCCTCGACACCTTTCGGACAGGGGGCAATGAGCAGTTCTTC.

The chain couples TRBV11-1 to TRBJ2-1; 11 bases line up with TRBD2. V gave up 7 bases and J gave up 4 bases; unmatched junction bases: 12. Germline CDR1 is SGHAT and CDR2 is FQDESV (reference sequence). The CDR3 consists of 17 residues. In DNA form, the CDR3 reads TGTGCCAGCACCCCACCCACCGGGACTAGCGGATACAATGAGCAGTTCTTC. This translates into CASTPPTGTSGYNEQFF. Looking up the rest from reference TRBV11-1 and TRBJ2-1 gives the full variable domain: EAEVAQSPRYKITEKSQAVAFWCDPISGHATLYWYRQILGQGPELLVQFQDESVVDDSQLPKDRFSAERLKGVDSTLKIQPAELGDSAMYLCASTPPTGTSGYNEQFFGPGTRLTVL.

This clonotype turned up a few times. The chain has TRBV9 and TRBJ2-7; TRBD1 matches 8 bases. The V segment lost 0 bases and the J segment 0 bases; nucleotides outside the gene matches: 2. Germline V lookup: CDR1 SGDLS, CDR2 YYNGEE. The CDR3 loop spans 15 amino acids. The CDR3 region is CASSVGTGLSYEQYF. CDR3 sequence (DNA): TGTGCCAGCAGCGTAGGGACAGGGCTCTCCTACGAGCAGTACTTC. The entire variable domain, with the rest obtained from reference TRBV9 and TRBJ2-7, is as follows: DSGVTQTPKHLITATGQRVTLRCSPRSGDLSVYWYQQSLDQGLQFLIQYYNGEERAKGNILERFSAQQFPDLHSELNLSSLELGDSALYFCASSVGTGLSYEQYFGPGTRLTVT.

The chain recombines TRBV15 with TRBJ2-1; 7 bases align to TRBD2. This CDR3 comprises 15 residues. Trimming removed 6 bases from V and 7 bases from J; junction bases left unmatched: 12. Germline-derived CDR1 and CDR2 are LNHNV and YYDKDF (reference sequence). Here the CDR3 DNA reads TGTGCCACCAGTCTAGTGGGGGGGAATAGAAATGAGCAGTTCTTC. It encodes CATSLVGGNRNEQFF.

This chain joins TRBV20-1 and TRBJ2-1; 11 nucleotides align to TRBD2. Germline CDR1 is DFQATT and CDR2 is SNEGSKA (reference sequence). The CDR3 totals 16 residues. The junction had 9 bases not matched to a gene; V was cut back by 1 base and J by 7 bases. This CDR3 is CSARGPLAGGGNEQFF. In DNA, the CDR3 is TGCAGTGCTAGAGGTCCCCTAGCGGGAGGAGGTAATGAGCAGTTCTTC.

The V and J genes are TRBV12-3 or TRBV12-4 and TRBJ1-5, with 8 bases matching TRBD1. Losses at the gene ends were 3 bases for V and 5 bases for J; bases not matched to a gene: 3. The CDR3 is 14 amino acids. The CDR3 reads CASSFRQGHQPQHF. The CDR3 coding sequence is TGTGCCAGCAGTTTTAGACAGGGGCATCAGCCCCAGCATTTT.

This clonotype was seen a few times. The chain couples TRBV3-1 to TRBJ2-1; no definite D call. Trimming took 3 bases from V and 4 from J, leaving 10 bases between them. There are 14 residues in the CDR3. Germline V gene data show CDR1 as LGHDT and CDR2 as YNNKEL (reference sequence). DNA of the CDR3: TGTGCCAGCAGCCAGGACCTCATATACAATGAGCAGTTCTTC. Its translation is CASSQDLIYNEQFF.

Turning to this clonotype: Since a much larger clone is just one base distant, this may be a read error. The V call is TRBV3-1, the J call TRBJ1-5; D is unclear. Per the germline V gene, CDR1 is LGHDT and CDR2 is YNNKEL (reference sequence). Trimming removed 0 bases from V and 6 bases from J, with 6 bases in between. The CDR3 runs 13 residues. CDR3 protein: CASSQDTGQPQHF. CDR3 in DNA: TGTGCCAGCAGCCAAGACACTGGTCAGCCCCAGCATTTT.

This clonotype was seen a few times. J is TRBJ2-5 and V is TRBV20-1; D possibly corresponds to TRBD2 (6 bases). Per germline, CDR1 DFQATT and CDR2 SNEGSKA (reference sequence). This CDR3 region has 14 residues. Trimming stripped 0 bases from V and 2 bases from J, with 10 bases between. The CDR3 loop reads CSARDPGVQETQYF. The CDR3 nucleotides are TGCAGTGCTAGAGACCCGGGAGTGCAAGAGACCCAGTACTTC.